Listed below are T cell receptor beta chains from one sample, sequenced in a study of T-cell memory formation after mild COVID-19. TCRdb passed the 5' RACE reads through MiXCR, listing each CDR3 protein once. The table has about 13,000 distinct CDR3 sequences, 15% to 20% seen once. Source material: PBMCs or a T cell subset sorted from them (not recorded which). Receptor source: an adult woman who had mild COVID-19 (a few samples of this study predate the infection). Cell type and time point are not known. CDR3s include the opening cysteine and the closing phenylalanine or tryptophan. The order of the fields is V gene, J gene, clone size, CDR3 protein. Clone sizes are given selectively: once, few, many, or a class where the clone is expanded.

TRBV6-5	TRBJ1-4	many	CASSYGQVLNEKLFF
TRBV20-1	TRBJ1-1	many	CSAREMGMNTEAFF
TRBV27	TRBJ2-7	many	CASSFGQDYEQYF
TRBV5-1	TRBJ2-7	many	CASSLYEGYYEQYF
TRBV3-1	TRBJ2-3	-	CASSLMTDTQYF
TRBV5-6	TRBJ1-2	many	CASSQGTNYGYTF
TRBV5-4	TRBJ1-2	many	CASSLTGAGGYTF
TRBV7-3	TRBJ2-1	many	CASSPGLAGDSSYNEQFF
TRBV4-2	TRBJ1-2	many	CASSPRTGQFYGYTF
TRBV5-1	TRBJ2-2	medium-sized	CASSLRTGQNTGELFF
TRBV30	TRBJ2-1	many	CAWSVGGSSYNEQFF
TRBV5-1	TRBJ1-1	many	CASSLIGPSTEAFF
TRBV6-5	TRBJ2-6	many	CASSPYGDSGANVLTF
TRBV14	TRBJ2-1	-	CASSQALEQFF
TRBV12-3/TRBV12-4	TRBJ2-7	many	CASSLSPFSYEQYF
TRBV10-3	TRBJ1-2	many	CAISGQDSVGGYTF
TRBV2	TRBJ1-3	many	CASSVYRVPGNTIYF
TRBV27	TRBJ2-1	medium-sized	CASSHSAWESEQFF
TRBV27	TRBJ1-1	many	CASSKGITEAFF
TRBV11-3	TRBJ2-2	many	CASSPRSGGYANTGELFF
TRBV7-9	TRBJ2-3	many	CASSFIRDLEGGTDTQYF
TRBV9	TRBJ2-7	many	CASSVGLAGVGEQYF
TRBV19	TRBJ1-2	many	CASNNPRWGKNGYTF
TRBV6-6	TRBJ1-2	few	CASSYFVREVVRQGYGYTF
TRBV20-1	TRBJ2-5	many	CSASGGGGLETQYF
TRBV12-3/TRBV12-4	TRBJ1-3	-	CASSLMGTGNTIYF
TRBV5-4	TRBJ2-1	many	CASSDSGKNEQFF
TRBV7-2	TRBJ2-1	many	CASRQSVYEQFF
TRBV21-1	TRBJ2-5	-	CASSKDRIQETQYF
TRBV12-3/TRBV12-4	TRBJ2-7	medium-sized	CASSFGSGGEQYF
TRBV27	TRBJ1-2	few	CASSSRQHSNYGYTF
TRBV19	TRBJ1-4	many	CASSPPWTRGNEKLFF
TRBV13	TRBJ2-1	many	CASSLERKPQFF
TRBV7-9	TRBJ1-5	-	CASSRYEGGYSNQPQHF
TRBV5-5	TRBJ2-7	-	CASSLAGLSEQYF
TRBV5-1	TRBJ2-7	many	CASSLRPGTGSYEQYF
TRBV12-3/TRBV12-4	TRBJ2-7	medium-sized	CASSLSGYEQYF
TRBV12-3/TRBV12-4	TRBJ1-2	-	CASSLSDSRRSGYTF
TRBV6-5	TRBJ2-3	many	CASSSGGTGIRDTQYF
TRBV7-9	TRBJ2-5	many	CASSQGDVFKETQYF
TRBV29-1	TRBJ2-3	-	CSVEGFAGITDTQYF
TRBV7-9	TRBJ1-1	many	CASSPRTGKITEAFF
TRBV5-1	TRBJ2-7	many	CASSLAGCEQYF
TRBV13	TRBJ1-2	many	CASSSLAHRAGGYTF
TRBV29-1	TRBJ2-2	many	CSVERGGTGELFF
TRBV12-3/TRBV12-4	TRBJ2-1	many	CASSLALSGGRDEQFF
TRBV7-2	TRBJ2-5	few	CASSLAGRGETQYF
TRBV5-6	TRBJ2-3	many	CASSFIQIGSTDTQYF
TRBV12-3/TRBV12-4	TRBJ1-1	many	CASSLAGPGTEAFF
TRBV4-1	TRBJ2-3	many	CASSHFETGWDTQYF
TRBV30	TRBJ1-4	many	CAWIQPHSSLNEKLFF
TRBV30	TRBJ1-1	many	CAWSPGGTEAFF
TRBV12-3/TRBV12-4	TRBJ2-7	many	CASSSPPGLRVYEQYF
TRBV5-1	TRBJ1-2	many	CASSTPTGDYGYTF
TRBV5-1	TRBJ1-3	many	CASSLALQGASSGNTIYF
TRBV20-1	TRBJ2-3	-	CSARDFLASGRMGTDTQYF
TRBV20-1	TRBJ2-5	-	CSARVLAGGQETQYF
TRBV29-1	TRBJ2-7	many	CSVGRTGTGSSYEQYF